This T cell receptor beta chain is from a study of CD8 T cells in Susac syndrome (dated by TCRdb to the late 2010s). Regarding the complete study: Among the Susac syndrome patients who were sequenced, clinically active disease was present in more than 5 and clinical remission was observed in fewer than 10. Susac syndrome patients were therapy-naive, on corticosteroids (some also receiving IVIg), or on IVIg alone at blood withdrawal. Repertoire sequencing was used to test whether CD8+ T cell activation and differentiation in Susac syndrome was antigen driven. The study compared CD8+ T cell repertoire clonality among eleven to twelve healthy donors, approximately 14 Susac syndrome patients and fewer than 19 multiple sclerosis patients.

Peripheral blood CD8+ and CD4+ T cells from healthy donors, Susac syndrome patients and multiple sclerosis patients were profiled by high-throughput TCR beta sequencing. The Susac syndrome patients fulfilled recently defined diagnostic criteria for either definite or probable disease. Bulk CD8+ and CD4+ T cells were purified magnetically by negative isolation, whereas CD8+ TEMRA cells were enriched by FACS. Blood was drawn into EDTA tubes, processed within 24 hours, and PBMCs were isolated by density gradient centrifugation. PBMCs intended for TCR sequencing were frozen in liquid nitrogen and were later thawed in a 37 degrees C water bath. Purity of sorted or isolated CD4+, CD8+ and CD8+ TEMRA cells was at least 90%. RNA was extracted using the RNeasy kit, and roughly 0.5 to 1 ug of the RNA was reverse transcribed with random hexamers. TCR beta CDR3 regions were amplified with the immunoSEQ multiplex PCR assay covering 54 Vbeta and 13 Jbeta segments. Bias from PCR amplification was corrected by using a synthetic template baseline for primer optimization and for computational correction. On the authors' methods: Reads were annotated to V, D and J genes according to IMGT and were analyzed with immunoSEQ Analyzer, with only productive sequences retained. Clonality was calculated as one minus the Shannon entropy normalized by log2 of the number of productive unique sequences. For each patient and control, public and private clones were evaluated within the 100 most prevalent clones. Clones were defined as Susac-specific when absent from the healthy and MS cohorts, from 1,000 to 1,100 published viral clones and from other ImmuneACCESS disease sequences. TCRdb applied fastp at Q25 and MiXCR to the public reads, then kept only in-frame beta chains. Every distinct CDR3 protein forms one entry, paired with its most common genes and DNA. The V and J calls follow TCRdb's processing rather than the paper's. The sample table holds nearly 110,000 distinct CDR3 sequences, of which approximately 94% were seen once. The ten largest clones capture around 0.38% of the sample.

The investigation overall reported the following: Clonal expansion was observed in Susac syndrome CD8+ repertoires, with the highest expansion in CD8+ TEMRA cells and greater expansion in clinically active than in remitting patients. The number of individuals in the TCR sequencing and HLA analysis was acknowledged as relatively small. Some 15 and five Susac-specific public clones were found in the total CD8+ and CD8+ TEMRA repertoires, respectively.

On this clonotype: Its antigen target is currently unknown. No base-level quality is on record; no much larger clone is a single base apart.

The TCR comes from a human donor with Susac syndrome. Sample: CD8+ T cells from PBMCs.

The DNA sequence is given as TGTGCCAGCAGCATCTACGGAGGGGGTTCCTACGAGCAGTACTTC. Translated, this is CASSIYGGGSYEQYF. The chain joins TRBV7-3 to TRBJ2-7, with a tentative D call of TRBD1 or TRBD2, each matching 6 bases. The junction shows trimming of 5 bases on V and 1 base on J, plus 15 bases between the germline ends. Taken from the germline V gene, the CDR1 and CDR2 loops are SGHTA and FQGTGA. There are 15 amino acids in the CDR3, from cysteine to phenylalanine inclusive. The retained sequence is limited to the CDR3, 45 bases, with the frame set at the first base.